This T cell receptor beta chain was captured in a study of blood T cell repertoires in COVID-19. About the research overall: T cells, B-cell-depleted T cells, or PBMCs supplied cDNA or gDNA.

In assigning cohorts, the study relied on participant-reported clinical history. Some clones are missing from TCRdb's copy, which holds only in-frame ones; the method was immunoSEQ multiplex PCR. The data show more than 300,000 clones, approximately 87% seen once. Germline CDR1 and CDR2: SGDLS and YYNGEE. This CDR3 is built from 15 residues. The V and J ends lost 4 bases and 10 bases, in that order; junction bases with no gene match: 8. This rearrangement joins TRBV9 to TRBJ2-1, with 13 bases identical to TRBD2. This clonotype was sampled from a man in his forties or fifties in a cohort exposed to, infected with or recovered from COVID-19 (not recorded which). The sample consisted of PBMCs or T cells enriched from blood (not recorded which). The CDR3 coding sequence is TGTGCCAGCAGCCTGGGGACTAGCGGGAAGGCGGAGCAGTTCTTC. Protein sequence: CASSLGTSGKAEQFF.